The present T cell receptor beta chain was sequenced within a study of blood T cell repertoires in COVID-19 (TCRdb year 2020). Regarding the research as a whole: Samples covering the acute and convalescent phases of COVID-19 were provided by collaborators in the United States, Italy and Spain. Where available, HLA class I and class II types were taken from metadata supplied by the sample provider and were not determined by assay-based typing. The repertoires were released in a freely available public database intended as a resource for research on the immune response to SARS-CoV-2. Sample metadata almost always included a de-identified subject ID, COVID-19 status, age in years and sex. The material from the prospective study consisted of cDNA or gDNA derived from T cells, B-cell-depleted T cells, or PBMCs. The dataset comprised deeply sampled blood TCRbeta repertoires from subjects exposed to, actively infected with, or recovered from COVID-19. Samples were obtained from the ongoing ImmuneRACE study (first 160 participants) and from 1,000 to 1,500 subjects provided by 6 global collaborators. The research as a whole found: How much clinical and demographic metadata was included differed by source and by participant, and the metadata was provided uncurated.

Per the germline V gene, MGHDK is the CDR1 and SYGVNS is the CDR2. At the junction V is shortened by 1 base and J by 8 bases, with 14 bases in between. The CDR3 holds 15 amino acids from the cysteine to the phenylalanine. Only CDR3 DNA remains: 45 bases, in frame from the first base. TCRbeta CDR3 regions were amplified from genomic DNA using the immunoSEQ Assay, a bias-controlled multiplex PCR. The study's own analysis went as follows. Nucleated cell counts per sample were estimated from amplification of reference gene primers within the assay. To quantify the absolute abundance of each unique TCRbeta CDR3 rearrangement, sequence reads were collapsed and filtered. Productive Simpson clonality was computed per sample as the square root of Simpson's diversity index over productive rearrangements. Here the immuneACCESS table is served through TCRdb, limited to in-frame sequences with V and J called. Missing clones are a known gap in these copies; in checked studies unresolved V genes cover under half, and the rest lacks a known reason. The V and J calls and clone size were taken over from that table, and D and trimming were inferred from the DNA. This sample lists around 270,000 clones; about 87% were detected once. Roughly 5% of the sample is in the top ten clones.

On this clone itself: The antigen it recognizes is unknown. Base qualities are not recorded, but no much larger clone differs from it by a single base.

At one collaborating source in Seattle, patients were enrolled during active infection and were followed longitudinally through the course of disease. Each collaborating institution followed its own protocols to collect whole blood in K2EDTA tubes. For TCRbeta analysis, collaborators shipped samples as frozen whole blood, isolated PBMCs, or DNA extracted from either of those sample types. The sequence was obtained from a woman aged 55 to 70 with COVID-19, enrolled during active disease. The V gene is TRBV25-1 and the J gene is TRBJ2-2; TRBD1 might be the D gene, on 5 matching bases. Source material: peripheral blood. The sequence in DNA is TGTGCCAGCAGTGAATGGAACAGGCCGAGTGGGGAGCTGTTTTTT. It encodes CASSEWNRPSGELFF.